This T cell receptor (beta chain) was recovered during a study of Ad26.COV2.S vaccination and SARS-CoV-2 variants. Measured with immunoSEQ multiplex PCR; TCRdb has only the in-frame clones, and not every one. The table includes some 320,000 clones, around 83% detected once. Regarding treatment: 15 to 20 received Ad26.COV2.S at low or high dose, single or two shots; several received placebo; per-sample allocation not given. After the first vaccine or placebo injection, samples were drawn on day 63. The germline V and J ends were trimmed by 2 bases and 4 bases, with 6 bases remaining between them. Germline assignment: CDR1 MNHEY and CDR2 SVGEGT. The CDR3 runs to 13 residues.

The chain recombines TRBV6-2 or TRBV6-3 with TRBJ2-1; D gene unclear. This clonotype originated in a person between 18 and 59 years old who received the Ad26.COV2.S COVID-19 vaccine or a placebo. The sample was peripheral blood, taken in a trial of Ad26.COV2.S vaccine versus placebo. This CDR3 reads CASSYVGYNEQFF. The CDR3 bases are TGTGCCAGCAGTTACGTGGGATACAATGAGCAGTTCTTC.